Presented here are 12 T cell receptor beta chains from one specimen sequenced in a study of cytomegalovirus exposure and HLA in healthy donors. The PCR made use of 60 Vbeta and 13 Jbeta primers. Sequencing was performed with immunoSEQ multiplex PCR; in TCRdb, only in-frame clones are kept and a portion is missing. This repertoire shows roughly 140,000 clones, about 80% found once; its top ten account for about 5%. The sequenced material came from PBMCs. The receptors shown here come from a man aged 40-55 years in good health and CMV-seronegative.

The CDR3 spells CASSSGAPGNTEAFF. DNA of the CDR3: TGTGCCAGTAGCTCAGGGGCCCCAGGGAACACTGAAGCTTTCTTT. The chain carries TRBV19 and TRBJ1-1, with D tentatively TRBD1 (6 bases). CDR1 and CDR2 from the germline V gene are LNHDA and SQIVND (reference sequence). V lost 6 bases to trimming and J lost 1 base, with 15 bases between them. The CDR3 is 15 residues long.

This clone has just a few counts. This chain joins TRBV19 and TRBJ2-1; D is perhaps TRBD2 (6 bases). Trimming took 3 bases from V and 4 from J, leaving 16 bases between them. There are 16 residues in the CDR3. In germline, CDR1 is LNHDA, CDR2 SQIVND (reference sequence). The CDR3 here is CASSMGQAGGYNEQFF. CDR3 bases: TGTGCCAGTAGTATGGGGCAGGCTGGGGGGTACAATGAGCAGTTCTTC.

The V call is TRBV25-1, the J call TRBJ2-7; 8 nucleotides match TRBD1. V lost 7 bases, J lost 0 bases, and 5 bases stayed unmatched. The CDR3 has 14 amino acids. CDR1 and CDR2 (germline): MGHDK, SYGVNS. CDR3 DNA: TGTGCCAGCACCAGACAGGGGAGCTCCTACGAGCAGTACTTC. Its translation: CASTRQGSSYEQYF.

The rearrangement links TRBV19 to TRBJ1-2; D is uncertain. V was cut by 4 bases and J by 7 bases, with 13 bases left in between. The CDR3 has 13 residues. CDR1 and CDR2 (germline): LNHDA, SQIVND (reference sequence). CDR3 amino acids: CASSTMTTSGYTF. As DNA, the CDR3 is TGTGCCAGTAGTACCATGACTACTAGTGGCTACACCTTC.

The V and J genes are TRBV7-6 and TRBJ1-1; D may be TRBD1 (5 bases). V lost 5 bases, J lost 0 bases, and 13 bases lay in between. CDR3 length: 15 residues. From germline, CDR1 is SGHVS and CDR2 FNYEAQ. CDR3 coding DNA: TGTGCCAGCAGCGAAAACAGGAATCTGAACACTGAAGCTTTCTTT. Translating it yields CASSENRNLNTEAFF.

This chain connects TRBV10-1 to TRBJ2-7, with D possibly matching TRBD1 (6 bases). The germline V gene encodes CDR1 WNHNN and CDR2 SYGVQD (reference sequence). V lost 6 bases and J lost 2, with 11 bases in between. This CDR3 has 13 residues. CDR3 region: CASSPRGAYEQYF. The CDR3 DNA reads as TGCGCCAGCAGCCCCAGGGGAGCCTACGAGCAGTACTTC.

The chain uses TRBV9 and TRBJ2-5, with 8 bases matching TRBD2. The V and J ends lost 0 bases and 0 bases, in that order; junction bases with no gene match: 4. The germline CDR1 and CDR2 sequences are SGDLS and YYNGEE. The CDR3 covers 16 residues. CDR3 sequence: CASSVGGGGYQETQYF. CDR3 sequence (DNA): TGTGCCAGCAGCGTAGGGGGCGGGGGGTACCAAGAGACCCAGTACTTC.

This chain's CDR3 is CASSVGGGFDQPQHF. The CDR3 DNA is TGTGCCAGCAGTGTAGGGGGGGGATTCGATCAGCCCCAGCATTTT. This chain uses TRBV28 with TRBJ1-5; D is perhaps TRBD1 (6 bases). V dropped 5 bases and J dropped 5 bases, with 16 bases sitting between them. Germline lookup yields CDR1 MDHEN and CDR2 SYDVKM. The CDR3 runs 15 residues.

The rearrangement uses TRBV13 and TRBJ2-7; TRBD2 might be the D (7 bases). The germline gives CDR1 PRHDT, CDR2 FYEKMQ (reference sequence). This CDR3 has 15 amino acids. Trimming pared 4 bases from V and 5 bases from J, leaving 18 bases between. CDR3 sequence (DNA): TGTGCCAGCAGCTCCCCCGGCACGGGGGGCCACGAGCAGTACTTC. It specifies CASSSPGTGGHEQYF. The variable domain in full, with the rest retrieved from reference TRBV13 and TRBJ2-7, is AAGVIQSPRHLIKEKRETATLKCYPIPRHDTVYWYQQGPGQDPQFLISFYEKMQSDKGSIPDRFSAQQFSDYHSELNMSSLELGDSALYFCASSSPGTGGHEQYFGPGTRLTVT.

The gene calls are TRBV7-2 and TRBJ2-5; possible D gene TRBD2, 6 bases. There are 15 residues in the CDR3. Germline V lookup: CDR1 SGHTA, CDR2 FQGNSA. Trimming cost V 5 bases and J 4 bases, with 17 bases left between them. The CDR3 DNA follows: TGTGCCAGCAGCCTCTACCTCGTGGGGGGAGAGACCCAGTACTTC. Translation gives CASSLYLVGGETQYF.

The rearrangement uses TRBV7-8 and TRBJ1-1; TRBD1 might be the D (5 bases). Germline CDR1 and CDR2: SGHVS and FQNEAQ. CDR3 size: 17 residues. Trimming stripped 1 base from V and 0 bases from J, with 15 bases between. CDR3 loop: CASSLGSTGVLNTEAFF. The CDR3 DNA sequence: TGTGCCAGCAGCTTAGGCTCTACAGGAGTCCTGAACACTGAAGCTTTCTTT.

The chain has TRBV4-1 and TRBJ2-5; a weak D match, TRBD1 (6 bases). V was shortened by 4 bases and J by 4 bases, with 13 bases between the two germline ends. The germline gives CDR1 MGHRA, CDR2 YSYEKL. The CDR3 covers 14 residues. The CDR3 protein is CASSPGTPRETQYF. In nucleotides, the CDR3 is TGCGCCAGCAGCCCTGGGACACCCCGAGAGACCCAGTACTTC.